This is a list of T cell receptor beta chains from one sample in a study of early T cells in non-severe SARS-CoV-2 infection. TCRdb reprocessed the 5' RACE reads via MiXCR and lists one record per CDR3 protein. The data show 53,000 or so distinct CDR3 sequences, with roughly an eighth seen just once and about 2.5% held by the top ten. The starting material was whole blood, obtained at baseline. The origin of the receptors is an adult who was a healthcare worker with PCR-confirmed SARS-CoV-2 infection or an uninfected control (not recorded which). Both conserved end residues are part of each CDR3. The D gene is left open where the match is weak. Size tells how often a clone was seen (once, few, many) or the class of an expanded clone, and some rows leave it out.

d_gene	v_gene	j_gene	abundance	CDR3nt	CDR3aa
.	TRBV7-2	TRBJ2-3	few	TGTGCCAGCAGCTTTAAAGGTTTTGGCACAGATACGCAGTATTTT	CASSFKGFGTDTQYF
TRBD1	TRBV12-3/TRBV12-4	TRBJ2-3	many	TGTGCCAGCAGTTTAATACAGGGGGCGACAGATACGCAGTATTTT	CASSLIQGATDTQYF
.	TRBV6-2/TRBV6-3	TRBJ2-7	medium-sized	TGTGCCAGCAGTTACTTGGCCTACGAGCAGTACTTC	CASSYLAYEQYF
.	TRBV28	TRBJ2-3	.	TGTGCCAGCAGGAATAGTGCTGGGGATACGCAGTATTTT	CASRNSAGDTQYF
.	TRBV12-3/TRBV12-4	TRBJ2-7	few	TGTGCCAGCAGTTTACGGGGGATGGGTTTCAACGAGCAGTACTTC	CASSLRGMGFNEQYF
.	TRBV11-3	TRBJ2-1	few	TGTGCCAGCAGCTTAGGCGGGACTTACTACCAGCTGTTCTTC	CASSLGGTYYQLFF
TRBD2	TRBV7-2	TRBJ2-1	few	TGTGCCAGCAGCCCGCAGACTAGCGGTATTGGTGATGAGCAGTTCTTC	CASSPQTSGIGDEQFF
TRBD2	TRBV4-2	TRBJ2-3	medium-sized	TGTGCCAGCAGCCAAGATGGAATAGCGGGAGACCCCCACACAGATACGCAGTATTTT	CASSQDGIAGDPHTDTQYF
.	TRBV7-9	TRBJ2-3	.	TGTGCCAGCAGACTCTCCACCACAGATACGCAGTATTTT	CASRLSTTDTQYF
TRBD1	TRBV28	TRBJ2-7	.	TGTGCCAGCCGAACAGGGGTCTCCTACGAGCAGTACTTC	CASRTGVSYEQYF
TRBD2	TRBV7-9	TRBJ2-5	many	TGTGCCAGCTTCGACAGTCGGGAGGGGAAAGAGACCCAGTACTTC	CASFDSREGKETQYF
.	TRBV7-2	TRBJ2-1	few	TGTGCCAGCAGCCCCCAAAGGCGTGAGCAGTTCTTC	CASSPQRREQFF
.	TRBV7-6	TRBJ2-5	many	TGTGCCAGCAGCTTAGTCTACCATCCAGAGACCCAGTACTTC	CASSLVYHPETQYF
.	TRBV29-1	TRBJ2-1	.	TGCAGCGTCCGACAGGTTGAATCGTTCTTC	CSVRQVESFF
.	TRBV19	TRBJ1-5	few	TGTGCCAGTAATCCTGGGACGGCTGGCAATCAGCCCCAGCATTTT	CASNPGTAGNQPQHF
.	TRBV20-1	TRBJ1-6	.	TGCAGTGCTCCGTACACAGGCGCGGGTCCGGGATCACCCCTCCACTTT	CSAPYTGAGPGSPLHF
.	TRBV5-1	TRBJ2-7	.	TGCGCCAGCAGCTTGGACGGCGACCGGTACTTC	CASSLDGDRYF
TRBD1	TRBV12-3/TRBV12-4	TRBJ2-5	many	TGTGCCAGCAGTCAGAGACAGGGGGTGACCCAGTACTTC	CASSQRQGVTQYF
TRBD2	TRBV7-6	TRBJ2-1	few	TGTGCCAGCAGCTTAGGGACTAGCGGGAGTGTTGATGAGCAGTTCTTC	CASSLGTSGSVDEQFF
TRBD1	TRBV7-8	TRBJ1-1	few	TGTGCCAGCAGCTGGGGGCAGGGGGCCATGAACACTGAAGCTTTCTTT	CASSWGQGAMNTEAFF
.	TRBV18	TRBJ2-1	few	TGTGCCAGCTCACAAGGGGTCAGTTCCTACAATGAGCAGTTCTTC	CASSQGVSSYNEQFF
.	TRBV5-1	TRBJ2-1	many	TGCGCCACCACCGGACAGAATGAGCAGTTCTTC	CATTGQNEQFF
.	TRBV12-3/TRBV12-4	TRBJ2-3	.	TGTGCCAGCAGTCGGCGCCAGGGGGGTGTTCATACGCAGTATTTT	CASSRRQGGVHTQYF
TRBD2	TRBV7-3	TRBJ2-7	many	TGTGCCAGCAGCGAAGGGTCTAGCGGAGCCTACGAGCAGTACTTC	CASSEGSSGAYEQYF
.	TRBV19	TRBJ2-2	.	TGTGCCAGTACCAAAAAGTATGGGGCAAGTACCGGGGAGCTGTTTTTT	CASTKKYGASTGELFF
.	TRBV7-8	TRBJ2-5	many	TGTGCCAGCAGCGTAATGAACGGCAGGCAAGAGACCCAGTACTTC	CASSVMNGRQETQYF
.	TRBV28	TRBJ1-2	.	TGTGCCAGCAGTTCGCAGGGGAACTGGGGCTACACCTTC	CASSSQGNWGYTF
.	TRBV12-3/TRBV12-4	TRBJ2-2	.	TGTGCCAGCACCGGGGTAAACACCGGGGAGCTGTTTTTT	CASTGVNTGELFF
.	TRBV7-9	TRBJ1-1	.	TGTGCCAGCAGCTTAGGGGCCCTTAACACTGAAGCTTTCTTT	CASSLGALNTEAFF
.	TRBV5-1	TRBJ2-3	.	TGCGCCAGCAGCTTGGAAACTGTCCCTAGCACAGATACGCAGTATTTT	CASSLETVPSTDTQYF
TRBD1	TRBV19	TRBJ2-5	few	TGTGCCAGTAGTCCCGGACAGGGGACCTACCGGGTGGAGACCCAGTACTTC	CASSPGQGTYRVETQYF
.	TRBV6-2/TRBV6-3	TRBJ2-2	many	TGTGCCAGCAGTTACGCTCCCGGGGAGCTGTTTTTT	CASSYAPGELFF
.	TRBV27	TRBJ2-7	.	TGTGCCAGCAGTCCCTCTCCCGGGAAGCAGTACTTC	CASSPSPGKQYF
TRBD2	TRBV28	TRBJ2-7	few	TGTGCCAGCAGTTCGGGGGGGACTGCAGCAAGATACGAGCAGTACTTC	CASSSGGTAARYEQYF
.	TRBV18	TRBJ1-3	.	TGTGCCAGCTCTCAGGACACATCTGGAAACACCATATATTTT	CASSQDTSGNTIYF
.	TRBV5-1	TRBJ1-2	few	TGCGCCAGCAGCCCAACACAGGCTTTTACGGCTAACTATGGCTACACCTTC	CASSPTQAFTANYGYTF
.	TRBV6-6	TRBJ2-5	many	TGTGCCAGCAGTGGGTCCTGGAGAAAAGCCCAAGAGACCCAGTACTTC	CASSGSWRKAQETQYF
TRBD1	TRBV7-9	TRBJ1-5	many	TGTGCCAGCAGCTTATCCGACAGGGGAAATCAGCCCCAGCATTTT	CASSLSDRGNQPQHF
TRBD1	TRBV6-6	TRBJ2-7	.	TGTGCCAGCAGGCCCCGGACAGGAGTATACGAGCAGTACTTC	CASRPRTGVYEQYF
TRBD2	TRBV28	TRBJ2-1	.	TGTGCCAGCAGTTTAGGCGGGAGGACCTACAATGAGCAGTTCTTC	CASSLGGRTYNEQFF
.	TRBV5-1	TRBJ2-3	.	TGCGCCAGCAGCTTGGGCAGAGTAGATACGCAGTATTTT	CASSLGRVDTQYF
TRBD1	TRBV5-1	TRBJ1-1	few	TGCGCCAGCAGAGAGGCACCGGGACAGGGGAACACTGAAGCTTTCTTT	CASREAPGQGNTEAFF
TRBD2	TRBV7-8	TRBJ2-3	.	TGTGCCAGCAGCTCGAGGACTAGCGGGATGGTCTGGACAGATACGCAGTATTTT	CASSSRTSGMVWTDTQYF
TRBD1	TRBV27	TRBJ1-6	few	TGTGCCAGCAGTTTCTTCCCCCGGGACAGGGGGCGGGGAGTCACAAATTCACCCCTCCACTTT	CASSFFPRDRGRGVTNSPLHF
.	TRBV5-6	TRBJ1-2	many	TGTGCCAGCAGCTTGTACGACAGGCGTAACTATGGCTACACCTTC	CASSLYDRRNYGYTF
.	TRBV29-1	TRBJ1-1	few	TGCAGCGTTGTCAGGTCGGGGACTGAAGCTTTCTTT	CSVVRSGTEAFF
TRBD1	TRBV19	TRBJ1-1	.	TGTGCCAGTAGAGGACAGGACGGTGCAGCTTTCTTT	CASRGQDGAAFF
.	TRBV7-2	TRBJ2-2	.	TGTGCCAGCAGTAGAGGTGGTCCCGGGGAGCTGTTTTTT	CASSRGGPGELFF
.	TRBV18	TRBJ2-3	few	TGTGCCAGCTCACCGGACTCTTTAGGCACAGATACGCAGTATTTT	CASSPDSLGTDTQYF
TRBD2	TRBV7-8	TRBJ2-7	.	TGTGCCAGCAGCCCGGGACTAGCAAAAACCTACGAGCAGTACTTC	CASSPGLAKTYEQYF
TRBD2	TRBV7-9	TRBJ2-1	many	TGTGCCAGCGGCGGGGGCAATGAGCAGTTCTTC	CASGGGNEQFF
TRBD2	TRBV5-4	TRBJ2-1	few	TGTGCCAGCAGCTTGTACGGGACTACCAATGAGCAGTTCTTC	CASSLYGTTNEQFF
.	TRBV11-2	TRBJ2-7	few	TGTGCCAGCAGCTTAGCTAGGGGCAGCGAGCAGTACTTC	CASSLARGSEQYF
.	TRBV28	TRBJ2-7	.	TGTGCCAGCAGCTTACGACCCTCCCAAGAGCAGTACTTC	CASSLRPSQEQYF
.	TRBV28	TRBJ2-7	many	TGTGCCAGCAGTTTTGGACAGATAGACTACGAGCAGTACTTC	CASSFGQIDYEQYF
TRBD1	TRBV6-6	TRBJ1-1	.	TGTGCCAGCAGTGGACAGGGGAACACTGAAGCTTTCTTT	CASSGQGNTEAFF